This T cell receptor beta chain was found in a study of blood T cell repertoires in COVID-19. Seattle's cohort entered during active infection and was followed longitudinally. V was pared by 7 bases and J by 8 bases, with 13 bases of the junction left unmatched. This CDR3 is 15 amino acids long. Germline V gives CDR1 MNHEY, CDR2 SVGAGI. Clones were sequenced by immunoSEQ multiplex PCR, and TCRdb holds only the in-frame ones, with some missing. Of some 290,000 clones listed, just under 90% were seen once; the top ten hold around 10%. This clone was seen once. Material: peripheral blood. This chain connects TRBV6-5 to TRBJ1-4; 7 bases are a match to TRBD1. This receptor was taken from a woman aged 25-40 years with COVID-19, enrolled during active disease. Here the CDR3 reads CASMNRGGTGEKLFF. The CDR3 nucleotides are TGTGCCAGCATGAACAGGGGAGGAACAGGCGAAAAACTGTTTTTT.